This TCR beta chain was sequenced in a study of T-cell reconstitution after alpha-beta-depleted transplantation in children. Whole-study findings and limits: The high TCRbeta diversity at day 60 in some patients came from surviving recipient T cells and thymic progenitors. Once a year had passed after transplant, T-cell counts and diversity came mostly from newly produced T cells.

CDR1 and CDR2 (germline): SSHAT, FNYEAQ (reference sequence). The CDR3 is 15 residues long. Comments on this clonotype: The target antigen is unknown. A junction end diverges from the germline sequence, so it may reflect a read error.

It was with unique molecular identifiers that the TCRbeta library was prepared. TCRdb ran MiXCR on the PCR reads and lists one entry per CDR3 protein. The sample carries hundreds of thousands of distinct CDR3 sequences, around 13% recorded once. This clonotype was sampled from a male patient younger than 18 who had a stem cell transplant for acute myeloid leukemia, so the T cells may come from the graft donor. Sequences were derived from PBMCs, mostly from graft donor cells, sampled 360 days after TCRalphabeta/CD19-depleted stem cell transplant. The chain recombines TRBV7-7 with TRBJ2-1; D is ambiguous. CDR3 bases: TGTGCTAGCAGCTTGAACCGGCAACCCTACAATGAGCAGTTCTTC. Protein: CASSLNRQPYNEQFF.